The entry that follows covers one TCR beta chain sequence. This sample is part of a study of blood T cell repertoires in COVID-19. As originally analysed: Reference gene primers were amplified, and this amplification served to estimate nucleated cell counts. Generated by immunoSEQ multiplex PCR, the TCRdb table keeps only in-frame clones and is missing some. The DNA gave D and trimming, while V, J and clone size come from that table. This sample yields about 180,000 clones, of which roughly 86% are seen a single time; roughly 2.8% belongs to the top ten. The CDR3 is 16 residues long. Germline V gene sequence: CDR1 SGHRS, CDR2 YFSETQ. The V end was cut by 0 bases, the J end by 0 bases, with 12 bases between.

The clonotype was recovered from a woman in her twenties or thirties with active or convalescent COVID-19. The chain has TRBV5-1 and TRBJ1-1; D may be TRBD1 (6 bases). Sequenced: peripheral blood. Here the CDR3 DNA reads TGCGCCAGCAGCTTGGCAGAACAGGGAATGAACACTGAAGCTTTCTTT. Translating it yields CASSLAEQGMNTEAFF.